The next 29 T cell receptor beta chains were all read from a single sample in a study of CD8 T cells in Susac syndrome. With random hexamers, roughly 0.5 to 1 ug RNA was reverse transcribed. Via MiXCR, TCRdb re-called the immunoSEQ multiplex PCR reads, giving one row per CDR3 protein. The data contain roughly 200,000 distinct CDR3 sequences, roughly 94% of them singletons. The source material was CD4+ T cells from PBMCs. The receptors derive from a human donor with Susac syndrome.

This chain links TRBV7-2 with TRBJ1-5; 8 bases fit TRBD1. The CDR3 runs 14 residues. Germline V gives CDR1 SGHTA, CDR2 FQGNSA. The J segment lost 7 bases and the V segment lost 0 bases, leaving 2 bases of the junction unmatched. The chain's CDR3 is CASSLAQGAQPQHF. CDR3 nucleotides: TGTGCCAGCAGCTTAGCGCAGGGGGCGCAGCCCCAGCATTTT.

This clonotype was detected only once. The genes are TRBV24-1 and TRBJ2-1; possible D gene TRBD1, 6 bases. V lost 1 base and J lost 5, with 14 bases in between. The germline V gene has CDR1 KGHDR and CDR2 SFDVKD. The CDR3 sequence is 16 residues long. CDR3 nucleotides: TGTGCCACCAGTGATTTAGGCCGGGACAAAAACAATGAGCAGTTCTTC. It is translated as CATSDLGRDKNNEQFF.

The chain uses TRBV20-1 and TRBJ2-3, with 10 nucleotides matching TRBD2. The V and J ends lost 0 bases and 3 bases, in that order; junction bases with no gene match: 9. Germline lookup yields CDR1 DFQATT and CDR2 SNEGSKA (reference sequence). This CDR3 is built from 17 residues. The CDR3 here is CSARDPERGGLTDTQYF. The CDR3 region has the DNA TGCAGTGCTAGAGATCCTGAGCGGGGGGGCCTAACAGATACGCAGTATTTT.

The chain uses TRBV9 and TRBJ2-3, with 7 bases that match TRBD2. V gave up 0 bases and J gave up 5 bases; unmatched junction bases: 3. The CDR3 is 14 amino acids. Germline CDR1 is SGDLS and CDR2 is YYNGEE. CDR3 DNA: TGTGCCAGCAGCGTAGGGGGCGGGAGAGATACGCAGTATTTT. Its translation is CASSVGGGRDTQYF.

This clonotype was observed once. The rearrangement joins TRBV5-4 to TRBJ2-4; no definite D call. CDR3 length: 14 residues. Germline V gene data show CDR1 as SGHNT and CDR2 as YYREEE (reference sequence). V was cut by 2 bases and J by 6 bases, with 12 bases left in between. Written as DNA, the CDR3 is TGTGCCAGCAGCTTAGGGTCCTCTCTAAACATTCAGTACTTC. Translated: CASSLGSSLNIQYF. Filled out from reference TRBV5-4 and TRBJ2-4, the complete variable domain reads ETGVTQSPTHLIKTRGQQVTLRCSSQSGHNTVSWYQQALGQGPQFIFQYYREEENGRGNFPPRFSGLQFPNYSSELNVNALELDDSALYLCASSLGSSLNIQYFGAGTRLSVL.

The V gene is TRBV5-1, the J gene TRBJ2-5; no firm D call. Germline V lookup: CDR1 SGHRS, CDR2 YFSETQ. CDR3 length equals 13 residues. Trimming left V 8 bases short and J 5 bases short, with 16 bases between. CDR3 residues: CASLDALGETQYF. CDR3 DNA sequence: TGCGCCAGTCTGGACGCTTTAGGGGAGACCCAGTACTTC.

The chain has TRBV29-1 and TRBJ1-1; 9 nucleotides align to TRBD1. This CDR3 has 14 residues. V lost 7 bases, J lost 4 bases, and 10 bases stayed unmatched. The germline V gene encodes CDR1 SQVTM and CDR2 ANQGSEA. The CDR3 loop reads CSAEDRGLFTEAFF. As DNA, the CDR3 is TGCAGCGCCGAAGACAGGGGGTTGTTCACTGAAGCTTTCTTT.

The chain carries TRBV7-2 and TRBJ2-3, with TRBD1 matching over 7 bases. V was pared by 7 bases and J by 4 bases, with 8 bases of the junction left unmatched. The CDR3 covers 14 residues. The V gene's germline CDR1 is SGHTA and CDR2 FQGNSA. The CDR3 nucleotides are TGTGCCAGCACCATAAGACAGGGTGCAGATACGCAGTATTTT. Translated: CASTIRQGADTQYF.

This rearrangement joins TRBV12-3 or TRBV12-4 to TRBJ1-2; 10 bases line up with TRBD1. The V segment lost 5 bases and the J segment 4 bases; nucleotides outside the gene matches: 1. CDR3 length equals 13 residues. CDR3 in amino acids: CASSRTGGYGYTF. In DNA, the CDR3 is TGTGCCAGCAGTCGGACAGGGGGCTATGGCTACACCTTC.

The chain uses TRBV9 and TRBJ2-7; the D is unclear. Trimming pared 2 bases from V and 1 base from J, leaving 10 bases between. CDR3 length equals 14 residues. Germline values: CDR1 SGDLS, CDR2 YYNGEE. DNA of the CDR3: TGTGCCAGCAGCGTGGGAACTTTTTCCTACGAGCAGTACTTC. Translating gives CASSVGTFSYEQYF. The full variable domain, its missing parts supplied by reference TRBV9 and TRBJ2-7, is DSGVTQTPKHLITATGQRVTLRCSPRSGDLSVYWYQQSLDQGLQFLIQYYNGEERAKGNILERFSAQQFPDLHSELNLSSLELGDSALYFCASSVGTFSYEQYFGPGTRLTVT.

This chain connects TRBV28 to TRBJ2-3; D might be TRBD1 (6 bases). V dropped 7 bases and J dropped 3 bases, with 20 bases sitting between them. The CDR3 is 16 residues long. Germline V gives CDR1 MDHEN, CDR2 SYDVKM. The chain's CDR3 is CASTNPRGLNTDTQYF. The CDR3 nucleotides read TGTGCCAGCACAAACCCCAGGGGTCTTAATACAGATACGCAGTATTTT.

This clonotype was detected only once. This chain joins TRBV20-1 and TRBJ1-1, with D perhaps TRBD1 (5 bases). CDR3 length: 13 residues. CDR1 and CDR2 from the germline V gene are DFQATT and SNEGSKA (reference sequence). Between the trimmed V and J ends, which lost 5 bases and 1 base, there was a span of 11 bases. In DNA form, the CDR3 reads TGCAGTGCTCGTGGACACACGAACACTGAAGCTTTCTTT. Encoded protein: CSARGHTNTEAFF.

The DNA of the CDR3 is TGTGCCAGCAGCGGACACCGACAGACATATAGCAATCAGCCCCAGCATTTT. This gives the protein CASSGHRQTYSNQPQHF. V usage is TRBV2 and J usage is TRBJ1-5; tentatively, D is TRBD1 (5 bases). V was pared by 6 bases and J by 0 bases, with 18 bases between. This CDR3 contains 17 residues. CDR1 is SNHLY, CDR2 FYNNEI, per germline.

CDR3 nucleotide sequence: TGTGCCAGCAAGTATCCGGGACAGGGGTACTCACCCCTCCACTTT. It specifies CASKYPGQGYSPLHF. The rearrangement uses TRBV5-8 and TRBJ1-6; 10 bases match TRBD1. CDR1 and CDR2 (germline): SGHTS, YDEGEE. This CDR3 is built from 15 residues. V lost 6 bases and J lost 10; bases outside the gene matches: 10. Full variable domain (rest looked up from reference TRBV5-8 and TRBJ1-6): EAGVTQSPTHLIKTRGQQATLRCSPISGHTSVYWYQQALGLGLQFLLWYDEGEERNRGNFPPRFSGRQFPNYSSELNVNALELEDSALYLCASKYPGQGYSPLHFGNGTRLTVT.

This clonotype was picked up a small number of times. This chain joins TRBV7-8 and TRBJ2-3, with D unresolved. The CDR3 runs to 13 residues. The germline V gene has CDR1 SGHVS and CDR2 FQNEAQ. Between the trimmed V and J ends, which lost 1 base and 2 bases, there was a span of 4 bases. The CDR3 loop is CASSLVFTDTQYF. In DNA, the CDR3 is TGTGCCAGCAGCTTAGTCTTCACAGATACGCAGTATTTT.

This rearrangement joins TRBV6-5 to TRBJ2-7; D call uncertain. Germline CDR1 MNHEY, CDR2 SVGAGI. CDR3 length: 15 amino acids. V gave up 8 bases and J gave up 5 bases, with 22 bases separating them. The DNA of the CDR3 is TGTGCCAGCGGTAAAGGTCCCCGGACGGTCCACGAGCAGTACTTC. Translating it yields CASGKGPRTVHEQYF.

A single count supports this clonotype. The chain has TRBV20-1 and TRBJ2-1, with 8 bases aligning to TRBD2. Germline trimming cut 5 bases from V and 4 bases from J; bases unmatched to any gene: 13. This CDR3 has 16 amino acids. Germline loops: CDR1 DFQATT, CDR2 SNEGSKA (reference sequence). This chain's CDR3 is CSADSRAGGHYNEQFF. The CDR3 coding sequence is TGCAGTGCTGATAGCCGCGCGGGGGGCCATTACAATGAGCAGTTCTTC.

The chain has TRBV12-3 or TRBV12-4 and TRBJ2-7; D might be TRBD1 (6 bases). There are 16 residues in the CDR3. Between the trimmed V and J ends, which lost 2 bases and 2 bases, there was a span of 16 bases. This CDR3 is CASSLQQGISTYEQYF. Written as DNA, the CDR3 is TGTGCCAGCAGTTTACAGCAGGGGATATCCACCTACGAGCAGTACTTC.

The chain couples TRBV4-3 to TRBJ2-3; 9 bases map to TRBD1. The CDR3 loop spans 14 amino acids. V lost 6 bases, J lost 4 bases, and 5 bases stayed unmatched. Germline V gene data show CDR1 as LGHNA and CDR2 as YSLEER. CDR3 DNA: TGCGCCAGCAGTCGGAACAGGGGGCCAGATACGCAGTATTTT. Translating gives CASSRNRGPDTQYF.

The V call is TRBV20-1, the J call TRBJ2-7; the D gene could be TRBD1 or TRBD2 (7 bases each). The CDR3 runs to 15 residues. V lost 0 bases and J lost 5, with 17 bases in between. Germline assignment: CDR1 DFQATT and CDR2 SNEGSKA (reference sequence). The CDR3 nucleotides are TGCAGTGCTAGAGATCTCGGGGAGGGGGCCCACGAGCAGTACTTC. Residues: CSARDLGEGAHEQYF.

V gene TRBV14 combines with J gene TRBJ2-7; D gene uncertain. Trimming shortened V by 4 bases and J by 6 bases, and 13 bases separated the two germline ends. Germline V gives CDR1 SGHDN, CDR2 FVKESK. The CDR3 has 13 amino acids. CDR3 bases: TGTGCCAGCAGCCCGCGACTTGGCTCCGAGCAGTACTTC. This encodes CASSPRLGSEQYF.

This chain connects TRBV15 to TRBJ2-1; D remains ambiguous. This CDR3 region has 17 residues. Per the germline V gene, CDR1 is LNHNV and CDR2 is YYDKDF (reference sequence). V gave up 1 base and J gave up 0 bases, with 13 bases separating them. The CDR3 DNA follows: TGTGCCACCAGCAGAGCCCCGAATGAGAGCTCCTACAATGAGCAGTTCTTC. Protein sequence: CATSRAPNESSYNEQFF.

The chain uses TRBV20-1 and TRBJ2-2; D possibly corresponds to TRBD1 (6 bases). The CDR3 has 17 residues. Germline assignment: CDR1 DFQATT and CDR2 SNEGSKA (reference sequence). V was cut by 0 bases and J by 1 base, with 15 bases left in between. CDR3 in DNA: TGCAGTGCTAGAGATCTGGCCTCGGGACAGAACACCGGGGAGCTGTTTTTT. Amino acids: CSARDLASGQNTGELFF.

The V and J genes are TRBV6-2 or TRBV6-3 and TRBJ1-2; 7 bases match TRBD1. The V and J ends lost 6 bases and 4 bases, in that order; junction bases with no gene match: 8. CDR3 length equals 14 residues. Germline CDR1 and CDR2: MNHEY and SVGEGT. The chain's CDR3 is CASSSGTASYGYTF. CDR3 sequence (DNA): TGTGCCAGCAGCTCCGGGACAGCCTCCTATGGCTACACCTTC.

The J gene is TRBJ2-1, the V gene TRBV5-6; D is possibly TRBD1 or TRBD2 (6 bases each). The CDR3 runs 15 residues. V shed 2 bases and J shed 3 bases, with 12 bases lying between them. The germline V gene encodes CDR1 SGHDT and CDR2 YYEEEE. The CDR3 spells CASSFRGPIYNEQFF. CDR3 coding DNA: TGTGCCAGCAGCTTCCGGGGGCCCATCTACAATGAGCAGTTCTTC.

The chain joins TRBV6-5 to TRBJ2-3; no firm D call. The CDR3 is 12 amino acids. V lost 6 bases and J 2 bases, leaving 6 bases between the germline ends. Germline V gives CDR1 MNHEY, CDR2 SVGAGI. The CDR3 spells CASRATTDTQYF. CDR3 sequence (DNA): TGTGCCAGCAGAGCGACCACAGATACGCAGTATTTT.

This chain links TRBV9 with TRBJ1-5; possible D gene TRBD1, 5 bases. This CDR3 contains 14 residues. The V gene lost 3 bases and the J gene lost 4 bases, with 11 bases spanning the gap. CDR1 is SGDLS and CDR2 is YYNGEE in the germline V gene. CDR3 amino acids: CASSAGRRNQPQHF. CDR3 nucleotides: TGTGCCAGCAGCGCGGGACGGAGAAATCAGCCCCAGCATTTT.

The CDR3 here is CASRVSGRGLSYEQYF. The DNA of the CDR3 is TGTGCCAGCAGGGTATCGGGGCGGGGGCTCTCCTACGAGCAGTACTTC. This chain uses TRBV6-1 with TRBJ2-7; possibly TRBD2 for D (7 bases). V lost 6 bases and J 0 bases, leaving 18 bases between the germline ends. Germline V gene data show CDR1 as MNHNS and CDR2 as SASEGT. This CDR3 is 16 amino acids long.

The chain couples TRBV3-1 to TRBJ2-5; perhaps TRBD2 as D (5 bases). CDR3 length: 14 amino acids. In germline, CDR1 is LGHDT, CDR2 YNNKEL (reference sequence). V dropped 0 bases and J dropped 4 bases, with 9 bases sitting between them. This CDR3 is CASSQEDRGETQYF. The CDR3 DNA sequence: TGTGCCAGCAGCCAAGAAGACCGGGGAGAGACCCAGTACTTC.